This T cell receptor (beta chain) emerged from a study of T cell responses to AZD1222 COVID-19 vaccine (dated by TCRdb to the early 2020s). For the study in its entirety: AZD1222 recipients with second doses at about 4 weeks or about 12 weeks were pooled, because spike-specific TCR depth and breadth did not differ between schedules. A total of just over 230 trial participants underwent TCR sequencing, of whom 200 to 220 had received two doses of AZD1222 and about 26 had received two doses of the MenACWY control vaccine. Trial participants were enrolled by age into 18-55, 56-69 and 70-plus year subgroups, with around 140, 26 and 57 TCR-sequenced participants respectively. The paper as a whole reports these results and caveats: The 56-69-year group was small, and its depth increase did not reach significance, likely because of low power. Participants were mostly white British and included more females than males, and it was suggested by the authors that clonal diversity may have been underestimated. Reportedly, close to half of the unique spike-specific TCRs recognized epitopes lying outside the regions that are mutated in the B.1.351 and B.1.1.7 variants. The vaccine-associated CD4 TCRs covered the entire spike protein, and the dominant responses fell in regions 160-218 and 743-854. After two AZD1222 doses, spike-specific TCR breadth and depth were significantly higher than at day 0 and than in MenACWY recipients. Conclusions about previously exposed vaccinees are limited, since just five or six AZD1222 recipients were seropositive for SARS-CoV-2 at baseline. No day 14 peak-response samples were available, so repertoires were characterized only after the peak T cell response.

Interpreted using the paper, the time point label stands for: baseline before first vaccination. Samples from vaccinated people were obtained from the UK trials COV001 and COV002, which included a single-blind randomized controlled phase 2/3 trial of AZD1222 (ChAdOx1 nCoV-19) in healthy adults. For TCRbeta chain sequencing, PBMC samples were collected from trial participants at day 0 and at day 28 after the second dose. V and J are truncated by 2 bases and 7 bases respectively, leaving an intervening sequence of 6 bases. Reading from cysteine to phenylalanine, the CDR3 counts 11 amino acids. Of all the DNA, just the CDR3 is kept, 33 bases in frame from base 1. The germline V gene encodes CDR1 SGHDT and CDR2 YYEEEE. Notes on this clone: Its antigen remains unidentified. No base-level quality is on record; no much larger clone is a single base apart.

The CDR3 regions of human TCRbeta chains were analyzed by immunosequencing. In the paper's pipeline: TCRs in the repertoires were compared against a reference library of SARS-CoV-2-specific TCRs that had been generated with the MIRA antigen-specificity platform. Breadth was defined as the fraction of unique TCRs that were SARS-CoV-2-associated, and depth was defined as the fraction of total T cells that were SARS-CoV-2-associated. Each spike-specific TCR was assigned to its reactive spike region and to a CD4 or CD8 class using the MIRA data. Log10-transformed breadth and depth values were compared by one-way ANOVA with Sidak's multiple comparisons tests. TCRdb holds this immuneACCESS table with in-frame rearrangements only. Some clones are missing; in checked studies, unresolved V genes explain under half, and the rest has no known cause. The D gene and trimming were derived from the DNA, and the V and J assignments and clone size from that table. This sample gives some 120,000 clones in total; about 89% of them show up just once. About 1.6% of the sample comes from the top ten.

This chain is built from TRBV5-6 and TRBJ1-1, with the D gene too uncertain to name. This TCR was recovered from an adult in good health. Specimen: peripheral blood, collected on day 0 of AZD1222 vaccination. The DNA sequence is given as TGTGCCAGCAGCTTCGGGTTTGAAGCTTTCTTT. It translates as CASSFGFEAFF.